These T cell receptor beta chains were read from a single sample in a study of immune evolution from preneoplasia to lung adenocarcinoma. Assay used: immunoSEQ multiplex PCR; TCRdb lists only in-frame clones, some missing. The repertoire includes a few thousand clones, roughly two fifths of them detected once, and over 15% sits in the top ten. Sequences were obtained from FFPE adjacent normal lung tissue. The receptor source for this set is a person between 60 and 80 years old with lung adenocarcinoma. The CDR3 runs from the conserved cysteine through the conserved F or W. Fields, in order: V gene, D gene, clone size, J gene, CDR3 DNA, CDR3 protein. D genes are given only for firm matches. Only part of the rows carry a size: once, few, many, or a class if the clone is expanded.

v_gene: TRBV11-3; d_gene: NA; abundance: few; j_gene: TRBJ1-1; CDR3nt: TGTGCCAGCAGCTTTAGTCTAGTGAACACTGAAGCTTTCTTT; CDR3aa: CASSFSLVNTEAFF
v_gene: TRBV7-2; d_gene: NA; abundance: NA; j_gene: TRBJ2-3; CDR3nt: TGTGCCAGCAGCTTAGCGCCACTAGCAGGCACAGATACGCAGTATTTT; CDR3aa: CASSLAPLAGTDTQYF
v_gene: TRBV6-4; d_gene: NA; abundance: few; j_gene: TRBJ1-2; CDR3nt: TGTGCCAGCAGTGACGAAGGCTTCGGCTACACCTTC; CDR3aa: CASSDEGFGYTF
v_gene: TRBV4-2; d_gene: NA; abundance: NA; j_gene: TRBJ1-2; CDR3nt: TGTGCCAGCAGCCGTTTTTTAGGGGGCTATGGCTACACCTTC; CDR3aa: CASSRFLGGYGYTF
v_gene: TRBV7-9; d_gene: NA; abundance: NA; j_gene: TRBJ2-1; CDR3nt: TGTGCCAGCAGTCCACAGGGCAATGAGCAGTTCTTC; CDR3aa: CASSPQGNEQFF
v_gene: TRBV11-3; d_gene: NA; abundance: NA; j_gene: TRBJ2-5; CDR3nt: TGTGCCAGCAGCTTCCGGGGGGCCGCGAGGGAGACCCAGTACTTC; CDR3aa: CASSFRGAARETQYF
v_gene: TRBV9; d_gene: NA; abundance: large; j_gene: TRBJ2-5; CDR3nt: TGTGCCAGCAGCGCCGAAGCGGGACAGGCTTACCAAGAGACCCAGTACTTC; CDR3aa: CASSAEAGQAYQETQYF
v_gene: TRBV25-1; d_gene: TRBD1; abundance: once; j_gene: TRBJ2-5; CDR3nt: TGTGCCAGCAGTGAATTTGGGACAGGCCAAGAGACCCAGTACTTC; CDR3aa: CASSEFGTGQETQYF
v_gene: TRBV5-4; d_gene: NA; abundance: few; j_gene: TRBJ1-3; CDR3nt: TGTGCCAGCAGCACGGGGAACACCATATATTTT; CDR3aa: CASSTGNTIYF
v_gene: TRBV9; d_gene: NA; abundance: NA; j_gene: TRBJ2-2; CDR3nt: TGTGCCAGCAGCGTGAGGGGGGTGGACACCGGGGAGCTGTTTTTT; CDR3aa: CASSVRGVDTGELFF
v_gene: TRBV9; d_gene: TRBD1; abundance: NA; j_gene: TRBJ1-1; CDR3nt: TGTGCCAGCAGCGTATTACAGGGGGCTAGTAGCACTGAAGCTTTCTTT; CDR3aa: CASSVLQGASSTEAFF
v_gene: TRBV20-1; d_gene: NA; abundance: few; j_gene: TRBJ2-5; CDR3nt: TGCAGTGCTAAACAAGAGACCCAGTACTTC; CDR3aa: CSAKQETQYF
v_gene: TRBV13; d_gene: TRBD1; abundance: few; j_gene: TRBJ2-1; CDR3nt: TGTGCCAGCAGCTTAGAGGGGACAGGGGAGTACAATGAGCAGTTCTTC; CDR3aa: CASSLEGTGEYNEQFF
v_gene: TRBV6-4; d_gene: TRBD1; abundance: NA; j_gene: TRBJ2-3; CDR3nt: TGTGCCAGCAGCCGGGACAGCTTCACAGATACGCAGTATTTT; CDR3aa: CASSRDSFTDTQYF